The 6 T cell receptor beta chains given below trace back to one sample, sequenced in a study of blood T cell repertoires in COVID-19 (dated by TCRdb to the early 2020s). The method behind the library was the immunoSEQ multiplex PCR assay. Not all clones reach the TCRdb copy of this immuneACCESS table, which keeps in-frame sequences only. Checked studies attribute under half of the gap to unresolved V genes and leave the rest unexplained. For this sample the table gives around 200,000 clones, of which almost 90% were detected only once. Of the sample, 1.6% falls within the top ten clones. Sequencing used peripheral blood. The receptors originated from a young man with active or convalescent COVID-19.

This clone was detected a few times. The chain combines TRBV14 with TRBJ2-5, with D perhaps TRBD1 (6 bases). The CDR3 covers 15 residues. Trimming took off 0 bases at V and 6 bases at J, with 14 bases between the two ends. Germline V gene lookup returns CDR1 SGHDN and CDR2 FVKESK. The CDR3 sequence is CASSQDWGPVQTQYF. The CDR3 DNA reads as TGTGCCAGCAGCCAAGATTGGGGGCCGGTGCAGACCCAGTACTTC.

The genes are TRBV19 and TRBJ2-1; 8 bases align to TRBD2. The CDR3 consists of 16 residues. V shed 3 bases and J 4 bases; nucleotides not matched to a gene: 8. The V gene's germline CDR1 is LNHDA and CDR2 SQIVND (reference sequence). CDR3 bases: TGTGCCAGTAGTATGATCGGGGGGGCGGGTTACAATGAGCAGTTCTTC. Translation gives CASSMIGGAGYNEQFF.

The genes are TRBV12-3 or TRBV12-4 and TRBJ2-1; TRBD1 matches 9 bases. CDR3 length equals 13 residues. V dropped 3 bases and J dropped 15; count of bases not matched to a gene: 9. CDR3 DNA sequence: TGTGCCAGCAGTTTGGGACAGGGTTTTCTAGGGTTCTTC. Its translation is CASSLGQGFLGFF.

J is TRBJ2-5 and V is TRBV5-1; no reliable D call. CDR1 and CDR2 (germline): SGHRS, YFSETQ. V gave up 2 bases and J gave up 5 bases, with 4 bases separating them. The CDR3 sequence is 11 residues long. The DNA for the CDR3 is TGCGCCAGCAGCTTAGCGGAGACCCAGTACTTC. Protein sequence: CASSLAETQYF.

V and J are TRBV27 and TRBJ2-3; D remains unclear. This CDR3 has 14 residues. V was clipped by 6 bases and J by 6 bases, with 16 bases between them. The V gene's germline CDR1 is MNHEY and CDR2 SMNVEV (reference sequence). The DNA for the CDR3 is TGTGCCAGCAGCCCCCCCGGTATTGTCGATACGCAGTATTTT. Residues: CASSPPGIVDTQYF.

This clone came up once. The chain uses TRBV30 and TRBJ1-2, with 9 bases matching TRBD1. CDR1 GTSNPN and CDR2 SVGIG come from the germline V gene (reference sequence). Trimming at V came to 5 bases and at J to 5 bases, leaving 15 bases not matched to a gene. This CDR3 region has 16 residues. The CDR3 DNA follows: TGTGCCTGGGGAACAGGGGGCGGTTTGGGAGTTTATGGCTACACCTTC. It encodes CAWGTGGGLGVYGYTF.